Included here is one T cell receptor (beta chain) sequence, with context. The antigen is not known. TRB was amplified from roughly 250 ng of peripheral blood genomic DNA per sample. TRB was amplified by touch-down multiplex PCR, primer pools A and B combined. TCRdb reprocessed the multiplex PCR reads; each CDR3 protein has one entry and no DNA is given. This sample's table reports fewer than 10,000 distinct CDR3 sequences. The data originate from a study of T cell clusters in autoimmune cytopenias. Study observations and caveats: TRB repertoire shifts in secondary cytopenia and chronic lymphocytic leukemia mostly reflected lymphoma, not autoimmunity. Compared with active autoimmune hepatitis patients, healthy donors showed approximately 2.7-fold more exclusive TRB clusters. Comparing secondary cytopenia with chronic lymphocytic leukemia showed no cluster-lack signature, apparently masked by lymphoma repertoire.

The CDR3 runs 14 residues. The sequence was collected from a human donor with an autoimmune cytopenia or autoimmune hepatitis (not recorded which). The sequencing input was peripheral blood. This chain connects TRBV12-3 or TRBV12-4 to TRBJ1-1; TCRdb selects TRBD1, and the lack of DNA leaves this call unchecked. The chain's CDR3 is CASSFPTGGSEAFF.